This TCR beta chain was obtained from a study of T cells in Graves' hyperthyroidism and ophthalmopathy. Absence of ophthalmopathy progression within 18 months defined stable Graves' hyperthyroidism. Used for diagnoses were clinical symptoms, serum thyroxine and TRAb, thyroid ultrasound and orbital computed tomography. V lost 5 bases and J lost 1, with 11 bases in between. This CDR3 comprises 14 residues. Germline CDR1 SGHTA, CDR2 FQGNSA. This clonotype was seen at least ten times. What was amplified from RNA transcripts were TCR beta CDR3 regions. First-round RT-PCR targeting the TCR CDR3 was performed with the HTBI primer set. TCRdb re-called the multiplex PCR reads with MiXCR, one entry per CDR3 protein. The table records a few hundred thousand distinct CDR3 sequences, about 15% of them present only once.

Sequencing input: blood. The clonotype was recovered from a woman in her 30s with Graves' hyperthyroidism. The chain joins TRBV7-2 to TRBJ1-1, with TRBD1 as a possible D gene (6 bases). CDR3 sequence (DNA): TGTGCCAGCAGCGAGGGACACCAGAACACTGAAGCTTTCTTT. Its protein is CASSEGHQNTEAFF.